This T cell receptor beta chain was sequenced during a study of T cell responses to AZD1222 COVID-19 vaccine. Findings of the study overall: Baseline antibody screening turned up just six or seven seropositive AZD1222 recipients. With dominance at 160-218 and 743-854, vaccine-associated CD4 TCRs spanned spike. Clonal diversity was possibly underestimated, and the donors were mostly white British, with more females. Rises in breadth and depth of Spike-specific TCRs came after two AZD1222 doses.

To note about this clone: Its antigen remains unidentified.

Method: immunoSEQ multiplex PCR; TCRdb's copy keeps in-frame clones and lacks some. The sample shows some 80,000 clones, approximately 87% of them seen only once. This TCR was sampled from an adult in good health. Sequences were derived from peripheral blood, sampled on day 0 of AZD1222 vaccination.

CDR3 protein: CAPRGCRREPYEQYF. The CDR3 region has the DNA TGTGCCCCCAGGGGTTGCCGGCGGGAACCCTACGAGCAGTACTTC. The rearrangement links TRBV6-7 to TRBJ2-7; D assignment may be TRBD1 or TRBD2 (6 bases each). TRBV6-7 is an open reading frame whose function is uncertain. V lost 11 bases to trimming and J lost 2 bases, with 22 bases between them. This CDR3 contains 15 residues.